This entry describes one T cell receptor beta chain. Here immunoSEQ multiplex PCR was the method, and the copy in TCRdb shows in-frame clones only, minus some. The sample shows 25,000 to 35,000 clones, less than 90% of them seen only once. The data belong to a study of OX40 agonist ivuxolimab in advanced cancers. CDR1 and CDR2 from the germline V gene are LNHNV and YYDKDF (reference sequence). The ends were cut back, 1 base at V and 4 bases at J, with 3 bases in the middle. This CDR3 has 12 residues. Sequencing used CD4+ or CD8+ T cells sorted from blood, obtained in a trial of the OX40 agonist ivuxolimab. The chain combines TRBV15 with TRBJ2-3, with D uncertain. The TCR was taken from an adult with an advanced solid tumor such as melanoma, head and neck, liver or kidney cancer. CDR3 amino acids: CATSRGSDTQYF. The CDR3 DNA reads TGTGCCACCAGCAGAGGGTCAGATACGCAGTATTTT. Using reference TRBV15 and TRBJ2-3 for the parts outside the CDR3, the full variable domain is DAMVIQNPRYQVTQFGKPVTLSCSQTLNHNVMYWYQQKSSQAPKLLFHYYDKDFNNEADTPDNFQSRRPNTSFCFLDIRSPGLGDTAMYLCATSRGSDTQYFGPGTRLTVL.